This passage covers 12 T cell receptor beta chains from one sample sequenced in a study of high-grade serous ovarian cancer treatment subgroups. The tumor samples were collected prior to definitive surgery or chemotherapy. The method was immunoSEQ multiplex PCR; TCRdb's version includes in-frame clones alone and lacks a portion of them. This sample carries 6,000 to 8,000 clones, 65% to 85% of them seen once, and the ten largest clones take roughly 11%. Source material: tumor tissue. Source of these receptors: a human donor with high-grade serous ovarian cancer.

The chain joins TRBV19 to TRBJ2-1; 7 nucleotides align to TRBD2. The CDR3 contains 17 residues. J was trimmed by 5 bases and V by 5 bases; bases with no gene match: 15. Germline CDR1 is LNHDA and CDR2 is SQIVND (reference sequence). DNA of the CDR3: TGTGCCAGTAGTTCAGTTGTGGGCGGGAGTTCCCACAATGAGCAGTTCTTC. Protein product: CASSSVVGGSSHNEQFF.

This chain uses TRBV10-2 with TRBJ2-2; TRBD2 matches 10 bases. Germline CDR1 reads WSHSY; CDR2 reads SAAADI. This CDR3 spans 16 amino acids. Trimming took 2 bases from V and 5 from J; bases not matched to a gene: 5. CDR3 DNA: TGCGCCAGCAGTGAGAGCGGGAGGGTCTTTACCGGGGAGCTGTTTTTT. Its protein product is CASSESGRVFTGELFF.

This rearrangement joins TRBV7-2 to TRBJ2-2, with 8 bases fitting TRBD1. Germline V gives CDR1 SGHTA, CDR2 FQGNSA. Trimming cost V 5 bases and J 2 bases; bases outside gene matches: 7. The CDR3 totals 16 residues. In nucleotides, the CDR3 is TGTGCCAGCAGCCTACGACAGGGGTTTAACACCGGGGAGCTGTTTTTT. Translated, it gives CASSLRQGFNTGELFF.

This clone appeared a single time. This sequence joins TRBV11-1 and TRBJ2-5; no clear D gene. TRBJ2-7 explains the end of the DNA better; the J call may be wrong. The CDR3 runs 15 residues. The V gene's germline CDR1 is SGHAT and CDR2 FQDESV (reference sequence). CDR3 in amino acids: CASSLEPGGNYEQYF. The CDR3 DNA follows: TGTGCCAGCAGCTTAGAGCCGGGTGGTAACTACGAGCAGTACTTC.

On this clone itself: The sample has other DNA sequences that encode this CDR3 too. The V and J genes are TRBV29-1 and TRBJ2-5; D possibly corresponds to TRBD2 (6 bases). The CDR3 extends over 12 amino acids. The germline gives CDR1 SQVTM, CDR2 ANQGSEA. V dropped 4 bases and J dropped 3 bases, with 9 bases sitting between them. CDR3 region: CSVATGEETQYF. The CDR3 DNA reads as TGCAGCGTTGCCACGGGGGAAGAGACCCAGTACTTC.

J is TRBJ1-2 and V is TRBV5-8, with 10 bases that match TRBD1. The CDR3 length is 14 residues. Trimming took 4 bases from V and 4 from J; bases not matched to a gene: 4. Germline-derived CDR1 and CDR2 are SGHTS and YDEGEE. CDR3 amino acids: CASSAGQGTYGYTF. CDR3 coding DNA: TGTGCCAGCAGCGCGGGACAGGGGACCTATGGCTACACCTTC.

The V call is TRBV7-9, the J call TRBJ2-1, with 9 nucleotides matching TRBD1. The germline V gene encodes CDR1 SEHNR and CDR2 FQNEAQ (reference sequence). V gave up 5 bases and J gave up 5 bases; unmatched junction bases: 7. CDR3 size: 15 residues. The CDR3 spells CASSASGTGNNEQFF. The CDR3 DNA reads as TGTGCCAGCAGCGCGTCCGGGACAGGGAACAATGAGCAGTTCTTC.

In DNA, the CDR3 is TGCGCCAGCAGCCAAGCCGCCGAGACAGGTGCTCGCGAGCAGTACTTC. Translated, it gives CASSQAAETGAREQYF. The rearrangement uses TRBV4-1 and TRBJ2-7; D possibly corresponds to TRBD1 (6 bases). This CDR3 spans 16 amino acids. CDR1 and CDR2 (germline): MGHRA, YSYEKL. Between the trimmed V and J ends, which lost 1 base and 6 bases, there was a span of 19 bases.

The genes are TRBV4-1 and TRBJ2-5; D not resolved. V was shortened by 0 bases and J by 4 bases, with 3 bases between the two germline ends. Per the germline V gene, CDR1 is MGHRA and CDR2 is YSYEKL. This CDR3 comprises 12 residues. The CDR3: CASSQDSETQYF. CDR3 coding DNA: TGCGCCAGCAGCCAAGATTCAGAGACCCAGTACTTC.

The genes are TRBV20-1 and TRBJ2-7; no reliable D call. CDR1 is DFQATT, CDR2 SNEGSKA, per germline (reference sequence). Trimming took 7 bases from V and 3 from J, leaving 10 bases between them. This CDR3 contains 11 residues. The CDR3 sequence is CSVGGDYEQYF. For the CDR3, the DNA is TGCAGTGTCGGCGGAGACTACGAGCAGTACTTC.

The chain joins TRBV5-1 to TRBJ2-1, with D unresolved. Per germline, CDR1 SGHRS and CDR2 YFSETQ. The V end lost 3 bases, the J end lost 10 bases, and 14 bases lay between the germline ends. CDR3 size: 13 residues. Here the CDR3 DNA reads TGCGCCAGCAGCTCAGGTTATCTGAGCGAGCAGTTCTTC. Translating it yields CASSSGYLSEQFF.

The V call is TRBV6-1, the J call TRBJ2-3; D is undetermined. CDR3 length: 14 residues. The V gene's germline CDR1 is MNHNS and CDR2 SASEGT. The V end was cut by 1 base, the J end by 8 bases, with 13 bases between. As DNA, the CDR3 is TGTGCCAGCAGTGAAGAATGGGTTGGCGGTACGCAGTATTTT. It encodes CASSEEWVGGTQYF.